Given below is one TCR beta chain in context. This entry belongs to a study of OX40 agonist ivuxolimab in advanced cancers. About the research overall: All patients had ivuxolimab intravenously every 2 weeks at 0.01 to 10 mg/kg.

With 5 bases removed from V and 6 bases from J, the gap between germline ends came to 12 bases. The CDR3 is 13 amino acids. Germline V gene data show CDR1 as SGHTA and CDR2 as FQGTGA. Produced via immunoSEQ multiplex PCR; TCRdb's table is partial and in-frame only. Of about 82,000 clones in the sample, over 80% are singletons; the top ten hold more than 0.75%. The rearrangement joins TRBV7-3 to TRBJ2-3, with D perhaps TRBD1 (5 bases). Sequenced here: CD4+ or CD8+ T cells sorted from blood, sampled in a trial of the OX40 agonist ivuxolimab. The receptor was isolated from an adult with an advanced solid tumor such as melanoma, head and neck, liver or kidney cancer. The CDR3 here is CASSPTYRDTQYF. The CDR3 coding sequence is TGTGCCAGCAGCCCCACCTACAGGGATACGCAGTATTTT.